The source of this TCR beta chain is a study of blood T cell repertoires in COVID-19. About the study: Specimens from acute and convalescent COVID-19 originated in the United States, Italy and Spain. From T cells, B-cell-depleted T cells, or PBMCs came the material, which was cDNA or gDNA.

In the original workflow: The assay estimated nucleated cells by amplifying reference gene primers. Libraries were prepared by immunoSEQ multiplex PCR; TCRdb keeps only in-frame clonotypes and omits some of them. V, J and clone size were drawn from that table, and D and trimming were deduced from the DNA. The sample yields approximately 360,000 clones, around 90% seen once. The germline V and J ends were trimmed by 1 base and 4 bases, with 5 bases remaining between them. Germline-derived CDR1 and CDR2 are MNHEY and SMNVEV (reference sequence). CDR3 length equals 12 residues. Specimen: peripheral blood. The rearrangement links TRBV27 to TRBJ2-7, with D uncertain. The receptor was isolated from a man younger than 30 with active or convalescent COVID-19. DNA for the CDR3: TGTGCCAGCAGTTTATACGGTTACGAGCAGTACTTC. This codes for CASSLYGYEQYF.